The source of this TCR beta chain is a study of blood T cell repertoires in COVID-19. The overall study: Samples of COVID-19 (acute and convalescent) were obtained from the United States, Italy and Spain.

The germline V and J ends were trimmed by 1 base and 7 bases, with 25 bases remaining between them. This CDR3 has 19 amino acids. As processed by the authors: Reference gene primer amplification gave estimated nucleated cell counts. The repertoire was sequenced with immunoSEQ multiplex PCR; TCRdb's copy has only in-frame clones and lacks some. V and J calls and clone size come straight from that table; D and trimming were deduced from the DNA. The profile covers about 250,000 clones, with nearly 90% appearing a single time and roughly 0.8% taken by the ten largest. The chain links TRBV23-1 to TRBJ2-2, with D unresolved. TRBV23-1 is classed as an ORF, of uncertain function. The sequenced sample consisted of peripheral blood. This receptor was taken from a young woman with acute or convalescent COVID-19. DNA for the CDR3: TGCGCCAGCAGTCAATACGTCGGCAGGTTTTGGGTCGCGAACGGGGAGCTGTTTTTT. Translated, it gives CASSQYVGRFWVANGELFF.